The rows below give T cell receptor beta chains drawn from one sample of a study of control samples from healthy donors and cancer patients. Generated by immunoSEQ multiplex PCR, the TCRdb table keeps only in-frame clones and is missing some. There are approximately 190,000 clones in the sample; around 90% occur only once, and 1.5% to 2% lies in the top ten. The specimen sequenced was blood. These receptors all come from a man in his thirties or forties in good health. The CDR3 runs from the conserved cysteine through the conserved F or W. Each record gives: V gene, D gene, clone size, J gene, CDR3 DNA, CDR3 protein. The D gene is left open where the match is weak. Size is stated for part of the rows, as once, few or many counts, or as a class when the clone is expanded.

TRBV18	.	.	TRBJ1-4	TGTGCCAGCTCACTATCCCCGAACTTCAATGAAAAACTGTTTTTT	CASSLSPNFNEKLFF
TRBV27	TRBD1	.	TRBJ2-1	TGTGCCAGCAGTTGGTCGGTTACAGGGGGTGGTGAGCAGTTCTTC	CASSWSVTGGGEQFF
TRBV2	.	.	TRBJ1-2	TGTGCCAGCAGTGAACAGGGTGGAACTTATGGCTACACCTTC	CASSEQGGTYGYTF
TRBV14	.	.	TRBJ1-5	TGTGCCAGGACGGAATTCCGGGACGGGGGGGGTAACAGCAATCAGCCCCAGCATTTT	CARTEFRDGGGNSNQPQHF
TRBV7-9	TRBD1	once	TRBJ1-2	TGTGCCAGCAGCTTACCCGAAGGGACAGGGAGAGATGGCTACACCTTC	CASSLPEGTGRDGYTF
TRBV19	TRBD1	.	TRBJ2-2	TGTGCCAGTAGTTACAGGGGTACCGGGGAGCTGTTTTTT	CASSYRGTGELFF
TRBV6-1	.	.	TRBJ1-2	TGTGCCAGCAGTGATGCCCCTGACTATGGCTACACCTTC	CASSDAPDYGYTF
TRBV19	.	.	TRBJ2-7	TGTGCCAGTAGTTCATGGACAGCTACCTACGAGCAGTACTTC	CASSSWTATYEQYF
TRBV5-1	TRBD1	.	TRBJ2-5	TGCGCCAGCAGACCACACACAGGGGGCCAAGAGACCCAGTACTTC	CASRPHTGGQETQYF
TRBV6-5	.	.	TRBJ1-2	TGTGCCACCCGCAAAGATTTGGGAGGCTACACCTTC	CATRKDLGGYTF
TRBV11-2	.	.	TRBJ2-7	TGTGCCAGCAGGCTCGTAGAGGGCCAGCAGTACTTC	CASRLVEGQQYF
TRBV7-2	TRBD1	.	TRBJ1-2	TGTGCCAGCAGCTTAGATGGACAGGGCTCAAGCTACACCTTC	CASSLDGQGSSYTF
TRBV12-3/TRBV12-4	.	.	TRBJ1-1	TGTGCCAGCAGTTTTTCCGAGAGCACTGAAGCTTTCTTT	CASSFSESTEAFF
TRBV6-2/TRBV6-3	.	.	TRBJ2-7	TGTGCCAGCAGTTACTTAAGACAGTCCTACGAGCAGTACTTC	CASSYLRQSYEQYF
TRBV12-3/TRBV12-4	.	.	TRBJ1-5	TGTGCCAGCAGTAGGGGACACCCAGAGCCCCAGCATTTT	CASSRGHPEPQHF
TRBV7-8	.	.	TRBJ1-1	TGTGCCAGCAGCTGGATACACGGAAACACTGAAGCTTTCTTT	CASSWIHGNTEAFF
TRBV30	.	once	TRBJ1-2	TGTGCCTGGAGTGTAAAAGGGCGAGGGGTCTTTGCTAACTATGGCTACACCTTC	CAWSVKGRGVFANYGYTF
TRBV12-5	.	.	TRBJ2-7	TGTGCTAGTGGCCGAAACTACGAGCAGTACTTC	CASGRNYEQYF
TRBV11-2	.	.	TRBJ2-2	TGTGCCAGCTACCTGGGGCTAGGGGAGCTGTTTTTT	CASYLGLGELFF
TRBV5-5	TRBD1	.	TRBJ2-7	TGTGCCAGCGGCCCCCGGGACAGGGGTGGTTACGAGCAGTACTTC	CASGPRDRGGYEQYF
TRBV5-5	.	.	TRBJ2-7	TGTGCCAGCAGCTTGGGAGACAGGTCCGAGCAGTACTTC	CASSLGDRSEQYF
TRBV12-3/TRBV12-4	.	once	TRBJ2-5	TGTGCCAGCAGTTTAGGAACTAGTCAGACCCAGTACTTC	CASSLGTSQTQYF
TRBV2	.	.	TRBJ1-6	TGTGCCAGCAGTGAAAAGGGCCAGACGTTACGTAATTCACCCCTCCACTTT	CASSEKGQTLRNSPLHF
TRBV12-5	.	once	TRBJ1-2	TGTGCTAGTGGTTTGGGGGAGAACGTCTATGGCTACACCTTC	CASGLGENVYGYTF
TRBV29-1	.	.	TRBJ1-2	TGCAGCGTGAGGGACGGAGGCGGCTACACCTTC	CSVRDGGGYTF
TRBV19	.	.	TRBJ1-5	TGTGCCAGTAGGGAAATGAGCCTTAGCAATCAGCCCCAGCATTTT	CASREMSLSNQPQHF
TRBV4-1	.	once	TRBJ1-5	TGTGCCAGCAGCCCCCTTTATAGCAATCAGCCCCAGCATTTT	CASSPLYSNQPQHF
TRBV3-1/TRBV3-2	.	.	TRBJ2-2	TGTGCCAGCAGCCAACATGGCACCGGGGAGCTGTTTTTT	CASSQHGTGELFF
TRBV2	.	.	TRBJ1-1	TGTGCCAGCAGTGAGGACAGCATGAACACTGAAGCTTTCTTT	CASSEDSMNTEAFF
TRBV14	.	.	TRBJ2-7	TGTGCCAGCAGCAAAGGGCTGACAGAATCCTACGAGCAGTACTTC	CASSKGLTESYEQYF
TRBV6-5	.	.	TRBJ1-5	TGTGCCAGCAGACTCCAGGGAGATCAGCCCCAGCATTTT	CASRLQGDQPQHF
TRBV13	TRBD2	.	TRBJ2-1	TGTGCCAGCAGCCTAAGGGGCGGGGGTGACCTCGGGCAGTTCTTC	CASSLRGGGDLGQFF
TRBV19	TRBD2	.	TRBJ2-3	TGTGCCAGTAGAGTAGCGGGGGGCACAGATACGCAGTATTTT	CASRVAGGTDTQYF
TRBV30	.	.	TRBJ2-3	TGTGCCTGGAGTTCCTGGTTTAATCAGGGGTTGTCCACAGATACGCAGTATTTT	CAWSSWFNQGLSTDTQYF
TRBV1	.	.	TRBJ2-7	TGCACCAGCAGCCAAGATCGGAACTGGACTAGCGGGGGGTATTACGAGCAGTACTTC	CTSSQDRNWTSGGYYEQYF
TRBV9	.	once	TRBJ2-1	TGTGCCAGCAGCGGTTCCGGGAGCTATTACAATGAGCAGTTCTTC	CASSGSGSYYNEQFF
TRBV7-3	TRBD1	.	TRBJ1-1	TGTGCCAGCAGCTTAACGGGACAGGGGAGCACTGAAGCTTTCTTT	CASSLTGQGSTEAFF
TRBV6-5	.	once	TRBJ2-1	TGTGCCAGCAGTACTCTGATGGGGTCCTACAATGAGCAGTTCTTC	CASSTLMGSYNEQFF
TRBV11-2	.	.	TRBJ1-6	TGTGCCAGCAGCTTGGGTAGCTCCTATAATTCACCCCTCCACTTT	CASSLGSSYNSPLHF
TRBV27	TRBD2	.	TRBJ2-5	TGTGCCAGCAGTTTTAGGCGGGGGGTGGGCCAAGAGACCCAGTACTTC	CASSFRRGVGQETQYF
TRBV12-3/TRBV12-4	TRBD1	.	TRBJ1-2	TGTGCCAGCAGTACAGGGGCCTGGGGCTACACCTTC	CASSTGAWGYTF
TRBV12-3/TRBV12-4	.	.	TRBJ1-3	TGTGCCAGCAGTTTGTATGGAAACACCATATATTTT	CASSLYGNTIYF
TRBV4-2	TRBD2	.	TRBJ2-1	TGTGCCAGCAGCCAAGATCTACTAGCGGACACCTACAATGAGCAGTTCTTC	CASSQDLLADTYNEQFF
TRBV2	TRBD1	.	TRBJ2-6	TGTGCCAGCAGAGGAAGGGGGACAGGTACCCGCTCTGGGGCCAACGTCCTGACTTTC	CASRGRGTGTRSGANVLTF
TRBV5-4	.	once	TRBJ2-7	TGTGCCAGCAGCTCTGAATTCCGGACGACAGGGCAGTACTTC	CASSSEFRTTGQYF
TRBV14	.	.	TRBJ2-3	TGTGCCAGCAGCCCTGCCGGAGGCACAGATACGCAGTATTTT	CASSPAGGTDTQYF
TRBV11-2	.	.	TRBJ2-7	TGTGCCAGCAGCTTAGCACAGGGAACCTCCTACGAGCAGTACTTC	CASSLAQGTSYEQYF
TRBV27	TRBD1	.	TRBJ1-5	TGTGCCAGCAGTAGAGGGGGCAGGGTAGGTAATCAGCCCCAGCATTTT	CASSRGGRVGNQPQHF
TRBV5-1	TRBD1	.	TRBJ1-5	TGCGCCAGCAGCCCGGGACAGGGGAGTTTTCGGAGCAATCAGCCCCAGCATTTT	CASSPGQGSFRSNQPQHF
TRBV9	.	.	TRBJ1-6	TGTGCCAGCAGCTCACAGGGTAGTCATTCACCCCTCCACTTT	CASSSQGSHSPLHF
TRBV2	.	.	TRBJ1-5	TGTGCCAGCAGCGCCTTGCGAGGAGGGGGGAGCAATCAGCCCCAGCATTTT	CASSALRGGGSNQPQHF
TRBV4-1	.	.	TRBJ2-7	TGCGCCAGCAGCCAGGCCAGCGCTTGGACCTACGAGCAGTACTTC	CASSQASAWTYEQYF
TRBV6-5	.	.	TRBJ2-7	TGTGCCAGCAGTTACGGGGAAGGGCTAACCTACGAGCAGTACTTC	CASSYGEGLTYEQYF
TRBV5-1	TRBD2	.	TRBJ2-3	TGCGCCAGCAGAGGGAGCGGGGGACTCACAGATACGCAGTATTTT	CASRGSGGLTDTQYF